Listed here are 29 T cell receptor beta chains from one sample, sequenced in a study of cytomegalovirus exposure and HLA in healthy donors. PCR involved 60 Vbeta and 13 Jbeta primers. Here immunoSEQ multiplex PCR was the method, and the copy in TCRdb shows in-frame clones only, minus some. In the table there are 150,000 to 200,000 clones, around 81% of which are singletons. Sequencing was done on a sample of PBMCs. The receptors shown here come from a woman aged 40 to 50 in good health and CMV-seronegative.

Concerning this clone: Other DNA sequences in the sample encode the same CDR3. The CDR3 protein is CASSGEGNYGYTF. DNA for the CDR3: TGTGCCAGCAGTGGGGAGGGAAACTATGGCTACACCTTC. The rearrangement uses TRBV2 and TRBJ1-2; D gene unclear. Germline CDR1 SNHLY, CDR2 FYNNEI. V was shortened by 4 bases and J by 2 bases, with 8 bases between the two germline ends. CDR3 length equals 13 residues.

This chain joins TRBV5-6 and TRBJ2-2; D perhaps matches TRBD1 (5 bases). Germline V CDR1 and CDR2: SGHDT, YYEEEE. V was pared by 3 bases and J by 0 bases, with 6 bases between. The CDR3 is 14 residues long. This CDR3 reads CASSSTANTGELFF. CDR3 bases: TGTGCCAGCAGCTCGACAGCGAACACCGGGGAGCTGTTTTTT.

This clone was detected once. The rearrangement links TRBV18 to TRBJ2-3; TRBD1 matches at 9 bases. This CDR3 is built from 15 residues. Unmatched junction bases numbered 4, after V lost 3 bases and J lost 3 bases. Germline V gene data show CDR1 as KGHSH and CDR2 as LQKENI. The CDR3 loop is CASSPGQGLTDTQYF. The CDR3 region has the DNA TGTGCCAGCTCACCGGGACAGGGATTGACAGATACGCAGTATTTT.

This chain joins TRBV25-1 and TRBJ2-3; D remains ambiguous. The length of the CDR3 is 18 residues. Trimming pared 3 bases from V and 1 base from J, leaving 20 bases between. The germline V gene has CDR1 MGHDK and CDR2 SYGVNS. The CDR3 loop reads CASSDFKLTRQCTDTQYF. The CDR3 DNA reads TGTGCCAGCAGTGACTTCAAATTGACGAGGCAGTGCACAGATACGCAGTATTTT.

The chain uses TRBV29-1 and TRBJ2-1; TRBD1 might be the D (6 bases). The length of the CDR3 is 13 residues. V lost 7 bases and J 5 bases, leaving 15 bases between the germline ends. CDR1 is SQVTM and CDR2 is ANQGSEA in the germline V gene. This CDR3 reads CSGGTSRNNEQFF. The DNA for the CDR3 is TGCAGCGGGGGGACATCGAGAAACAATGAGCAGTTCTTC.

The chain is built from TRBV6-1 and TRBJ2-5, with 9 nucleotides matching TRBD1. This CDR3 spans 15 amino acids. Losses at the gene ends were 4 bases for V and 7 bases for J; bases not matched to a gene: 10. CDR1 MNHNS and CDR2 SASEGT come from the germline V gene. Here the CDR3 DNA reads TGTGCCAGCAGTGGCCTACAGGGGGCTGAGGTGACCCAGTACTTC. Encoded protein: CASSGLQGAEVTQYF.

DNA of the CDR3: TGCGCCAGCAGCTTGGTCCCGGGACAGGGCGAGCAGTACTTC. Its translation: CASSLVPGQGEQYF. The chain links TRBV5-1 to TRBJ2-7; 9 bases line up with TRBD1. Trimming removed 0 bases from V and 6 bases from J; junction bases left unmatched: 4. The germline CDR1 and CDR2 sequences are SGHRS and YFSETQ. The CDR3 runs 14 residues.

V and J are TRBV19 and TRBJ1-2; tentative D call: TRBD1 (5 bases). The CDR3 length is 15 residues. V gave up 0 bases and J gave up 7 bases, with 15 bases separating them. Per germline, CDR1 LNHDA and CDR2 SQIVND (reference sequence). The DNA for the CDR3 is TGTGCCAGTAGTATAGATCGGATGGGGCAGTCTGGCTACACCTTC. Encoded protein: CASSIDRMGQSGYTF.

This chain links TRBV9 with TRBJ2-3; 7 bases map to TRBD2. V gave up 4 bases and J gave up 4 bases; unmatched junction bases: 9. Germline V gene data show CDR1 as SGDLS and CDR2 as YYNGEE. This CDR3 has 15 residues. CDR3: CASSPREGGADTQYF. In nucleotides, the CDR3 is TGTGCCAGCAGCCCCCGCGAGGGAGGGGCAGATACGCAGTATTTT.

This clone has only a few counts. This chain uses TRBV6-1 with TRBJ1-6, with 10 bases lining up with TRBD1. The length of the CDR3 is 14 residues. Unmatched junction bases numbered 5, after V lost 6 bases and J lost 9 bases. Germline CDR1 is MNHNS and CDR2 is SASEGT. This CDR3 is CASRGQGGFSPLHF. The CDR3 nucleotides read TGTGCCAGCAGAGGACAGGGGGGATTTTCACCCCTCCACTTT.

The rearrangement uses TRBV27 and TRBJ2-7, with 9 bases lining up with TRBD1. Germline trimming cut 6 bases from V and 3 bases from J; bases unmatched to any gene: 6. Germline lookup yields CDR1 MNHEY and CDR2 SMNVEV (reference sequence). The CDR3 has 14 amino acids. The CDR3 protein is CASRQPGQGYEQYF. As DNA, the CDR3 is TGTGCCAGCAGGCAACCGGGACAGGGCTACGAGCAGTACTTC.

The chain has TRBV19 and TRBJ2-3; D gene unclear. Per germline, CDR1 LNHDA and CDR2 SQIVND (reference sequence). The CDR3 runs 13 residues. Deletions cut 1 base from V and 8 bases from J, with 10 bases between. The CDR3 bases are TGTGCCAGTAGTATAGCCGAGCTACGTACGCAGTATTTT. Amino acid sequence: CASSIAELRTQYF.

The CDR3 loop is CASSAGYWDEQFF. CDR3 sequence (DNA): TGTGCCAGCAGCGCGGGATACTGGGATGAGCAGTTCTTC. The chain uses TRBV27 and TRBJ2-1; D may be TRBD2 (6 bases). Between the trimmed V and J ends, which lost 6 bases and 8 bases, there was a span of 14 bases. The CDR3 length is 13 residues. Per the germline V gene, CDR1 is MNHEY and CDR2 is SMNVEV (reference sequence).

The V call is TRBV4-2, the J call TRBJ1-4, with D perhaps TRBD1 (5 bases). This CDR3 has 15 amino acids. With 2 bases removed from V and 4 bases from J, the gap between germline ends came to 11 bases. Per the germline V gene, CDR1 is LGHNA and CDR2 is YNFKEQ. Here the CDR3 reads CASSQPTDNNEKLFF. In nucleotides, the CDR3 is TGTGCCAGCAGCCAACCGACAGATAATAATGAAAAACTGTTTTTT.

Concerning this clone: A junction boundary mismatches the germline segment, possibly from a read error. CDR3 bases: TGTGCTAGCAGCAAGATCTCCGGGACTAGCGGAGAGACCCAGTACTTC. This translates into CASSKISGTSGETQYF. V gene TRBV7-7 combines with J gene TRBJ2-5; 11 bases align to TRBD2. Germline V lookup: CDR1 SSHAT, CDR2 FNYEAQ (reference sequence). The CDR3 runs to 16 residues.

In its sample, this clone was seen a few times. V gene TRBV5-1 combines with J gene TRBJ2-7; 7 bases match TRBD1. The CDR3 runs to 13 residues. With 4 bases clipped from V and 3 bases from J, the junction kept 4 bases outside the gene matches. Germline CDR1 is SGHRS and CDR2 is YFSETQ. The CDR3 DNA reads TGCGCCAGCAGCGGGGACAGCAACTACGAGCAGTACTTC. Translated, it gives CASSGDSNYEQYF.

The chain combines TRBV5-4 with TRBJ1-2; D might be TRBD1 (6 bases). V lost 3 bases, J lost 11 bases, and 17 bases lay in between. CDR1 and CDR2 (germline): SGHNT, YYREEE (reference sequence). This CDR3 is built from 13 residues. CDR3 amino acids: CASSSLNDRQYTF. CDR3 nucleotide sequence: TGTGCCAGCAGCTCCCTCAACGACAGGCAGTACACCTTC.

The chain couples TRBV5-6 to TRBJ2-7, with D possibly matching TRBD2 (5 bases). There are 14 residues in the CDR3. Germline CDR1 is SGHDT and CDR2 is YYEEEE. The ends were cut back, 4 bases at V and 2 bases at J, with 13 bases in the middle. Here the CDR3 DNA reads TGTGCCAGCAGCGAGATGAGCGGTACCTACGAGCAGTACTTC. The encoded protein is CASSEMSGTYEQYF.

The V gene is TRBV30, the J gene TRBJ2-3, with TRBD2 identical over 14 bases. This CDR3 region has 16 residues. Germline V gene sequence: CDR1 GTSNPN, CDR2 SVGIG (reference sequence). The trim removed 1 base at V and 3 bases at J, leaving 3 bases unmatched. The CDR3 here is CAWSEGLAGVTDTQYF. The CDR3 coding sequence is TGTGCCTGGAGTGAGGGACTAGCGGGAGTGACAGATACGCAGTATTTT.

This sequence joins TRBV5-1 and TRBJ2-5; possible D gene TRBD1, 6 bases. Germline V gives CDR1 SGHRS, CDR2 YFSETQ. Trimming took 4 bases from V and 2 from J, leaving 21 bases between them. The CDR3 spans 17 residues. The CDR3 reads CASSLRSTGSGQETQYF. DNA of the CDR3: TGCGCCAGCAGCCTAAGATCCACAGGGAGCGGACAAGAGACCCAGTACTTC.

A single count supports this clone. The rearrangement uses TRBV18 and TRBJ2-2; 10 positions match TRBD1. The ends lost 4 bases at V and 5 bases at J; junction bases unmatched: 4. The CDR3 consists of 15 residues. Germline CDR1 KGHSH, CDR2 LQKENI. CDR3: CASSRWDRGTGELFF. The CDR3 coding sequence is TGTGCCAGCTCACGTTGGGACAGGGGTACCGGGGAGCTGTTTTTT.

V and J are TRBV28 and TRBJ2-2; tentatively, D is TRBD1 (5 bases). The CDR3 totals 12 residues. The germline V gene encodes CDR1 MDHEN and CDR2 SYDVKM. Between the trimmed V and J ends, which lost 2 bases and 8 bases, there was a span of 6 bases. The CDR3 coding sequence is TGTGCCAGCAGTTTAAAGGGGGGGGAGCTGTTTTTT. The encoded protein is CASSLKGGELFF.

The chain is built from TRBV5-1 and TRBJ2-6; D gene ambiguous. Germline V gene sequence: CDR1 SGHRS, CDR2 YFSETQ. This CDR3 region has 14 residues. The V end was cut by 5 bases, the J end by 4 bases, with 10 bases between. The CDR3 DNA sequence: TGCGCCAGCAGTCCGGTTCCAGGGGCCAACGTCCTGACTTTC. It is translated as CASSPVPGANVLTF.

The chain uses TRBV6-1 and TRBJ1-2; D remains unclear. The V gene lost 3 bases and the J gene lost 8 bases, with 7 bases spanning the gap. This CDR3 has 11 amino acids. CDR1 is MNHNS and CDR2 is SASEGT in the germline V gene. The CDR3 nucleotides are TGTGCCAGCAGTGAGGGCTGGGGCTACACCTTC. As protein: CASSEGWGYTF.

V gene TRBV11-3 combines with J gene TRBJ1-6, with D unresolved. The germline V and J ends were trimmed by 1 base and 10 bases, with 8 bases remaining between them. CDR3 size: 13 residues. The germline V gene encodes CDR1 SGHNT and CDR2 YENEEA. CDR3: CASSLARESPLHF. The DNA for the CDR3 is TGTGCCAGCAGCTTAGCAAGAGAGTCACCCCTCCACTTT.

The gene calls are TRBV5-1 and TRBJ1-1; D ambiguous. Trimming left V 3 bases short and J 1 base short, with 13 bases between. Germline V gene lookup returns CDR1 SGHRS and CDR2 YFSETQ. The CDR3 loop spans 15 amino acids. CDR3 nucleotides: TGCGCCAGCAGCTGGGGAGGTGCTCAGAACACTGAAGCTTTCTTT. Translating gives CASSWGGAQNTEAFF.

The V and J genes are TRBV7-9 and TRBJ1-2, with no clear D. Germline V gene data show CDR1 as SEHNR and CDR2 as FQNEAQ (reference sequence). This CDR3 is 14 amino acids long. The germline V and J ends were trimmed by 8 bases and 1 base, with 14 bases remaining between them. The CDR3 sequence is CASAARLFNYGYTF. For the CDR3, the DNA is TGTGCCAGCGCGGCCCGATTATTTAACTATGGCTACACCTTC.

V is TRBV11-3 and J is TRBJ1-2, with 8 bases identical to TRBD1. The J segment lost 8 bases and the V segment lost 4 bases, leaving 3 bases of the junction unmatched. This CDR3 contains 12 residues. Per germline, CDR1 SGHNT and CDR2 YENEEA. CDR3 protein: CASSSGQAGYTF. In nucleotides, the CDR3 is TGTGCCAGCAGCTCGGGACAGGCAGGCTACACCTTC. Looking up the rest from reference TRBV11-3 and TRBJ1-2 gives the full variable domain: EAGVVQSPRYKIIEKKQPVAFWCNPISGHNTLYWYLQNLGQGPELLIRYENEEAVDDSQLPKDRFSAERLKGVDSTLKIQPAELGDSAVYLCASSSGQAGYTFGSGTRLTVV.

This chain uses TRBV29-1 with TRBJ2-1, with 9 bases that match TRBD1. CDR3 size: 13 residues. With 7 bases clipped from V and 5 bases from J, the junction kept 6 bases outside the gene matches. From germline, CDR1 is SQVTM and CDR2 ANQGSEA. CDR3 residues: CSASDRGDNEQFF. CDR3 bases: TGCAGCGCCTCGGACAGGGGCGACAATGAGCAGTTCTTC.